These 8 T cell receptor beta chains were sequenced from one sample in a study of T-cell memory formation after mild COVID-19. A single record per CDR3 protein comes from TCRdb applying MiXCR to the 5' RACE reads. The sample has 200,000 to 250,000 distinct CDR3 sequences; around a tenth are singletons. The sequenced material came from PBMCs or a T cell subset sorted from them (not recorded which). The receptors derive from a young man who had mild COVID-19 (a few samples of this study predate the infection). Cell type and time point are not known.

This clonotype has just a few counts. The CDR3, as DNA: TGCGCCAGCAGCTTGGTTCTAGCCCCTAGCACAGATACGCAGTATTTT. Translating it yields CASSLVLAPSTDTQYF. The chain links TRBV5-1 to TRBJ2-3; D is possibly TRBD2 (5 bases). V was trimmed by 0 bases and J by 0 bases, leaving 11 bases between them. This CDR3 has 16 amino acids. Germline V gene lookup returns CDR1 SGHRS and CDR2 YFSETQ.

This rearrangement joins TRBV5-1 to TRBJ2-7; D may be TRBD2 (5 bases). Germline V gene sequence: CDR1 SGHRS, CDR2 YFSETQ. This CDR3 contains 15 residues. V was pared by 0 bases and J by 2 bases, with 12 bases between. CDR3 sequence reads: CASSLAAGGTYEQYV. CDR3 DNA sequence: TGCGCCAGCAGCTTGGCGGCGGGCGGCACCTACGAGCAGTACGTC.

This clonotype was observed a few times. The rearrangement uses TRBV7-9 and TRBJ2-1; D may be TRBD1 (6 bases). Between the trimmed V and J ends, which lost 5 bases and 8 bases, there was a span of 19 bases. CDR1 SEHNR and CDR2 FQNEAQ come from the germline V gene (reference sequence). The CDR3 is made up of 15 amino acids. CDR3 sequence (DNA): TGTGCCAGCAGCCTGGGACATTCGGTTTGGGATGAGCAGTTCTTC. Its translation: CASSLGHSVWDEQFF.

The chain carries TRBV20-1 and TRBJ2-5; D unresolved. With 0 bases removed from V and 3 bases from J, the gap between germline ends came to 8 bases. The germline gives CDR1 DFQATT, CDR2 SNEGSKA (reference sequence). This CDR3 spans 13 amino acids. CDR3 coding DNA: TGCAGTGCTAGAGATAGCCAAGAAGAGACCCAGTACTTC. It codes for CSARDSQEETQYF.

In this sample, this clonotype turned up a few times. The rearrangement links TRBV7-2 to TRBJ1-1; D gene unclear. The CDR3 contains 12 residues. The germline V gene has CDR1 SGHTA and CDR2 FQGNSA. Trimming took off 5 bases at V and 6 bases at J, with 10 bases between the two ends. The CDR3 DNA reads TGTGCCAGCAGCACCGGACTCTCTGAAGCTTTCTTT. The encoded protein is CASSTGLSEAFF. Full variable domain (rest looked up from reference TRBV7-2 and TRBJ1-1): GAGVSQSPSNKVTEKGKDVELRCDPISGHTALYWYRQSLGQGLEFLIYFQGNSAPDKSGLPSDRFSAERTGGSVSTLTIQRTQQEDSAVYLCASSTGLSEAFFGQGTRLTVV.

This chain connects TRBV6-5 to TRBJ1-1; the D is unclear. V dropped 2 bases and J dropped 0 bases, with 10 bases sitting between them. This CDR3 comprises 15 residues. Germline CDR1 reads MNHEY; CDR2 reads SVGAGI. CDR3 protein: CASSYARQLNTEAFF. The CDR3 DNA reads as TGTGCCAGCAGTTACGCTCGGCAGTTGAACACTGAAGCTTTCTTT.

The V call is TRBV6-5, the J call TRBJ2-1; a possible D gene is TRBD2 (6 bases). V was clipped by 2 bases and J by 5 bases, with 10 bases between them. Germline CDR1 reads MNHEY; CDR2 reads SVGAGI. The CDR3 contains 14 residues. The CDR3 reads CASSYGGRNNEQFF. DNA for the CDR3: TGTGCCAGCAGTTACGGAGGGAGAAACAATGAGCAGTTCTTC.

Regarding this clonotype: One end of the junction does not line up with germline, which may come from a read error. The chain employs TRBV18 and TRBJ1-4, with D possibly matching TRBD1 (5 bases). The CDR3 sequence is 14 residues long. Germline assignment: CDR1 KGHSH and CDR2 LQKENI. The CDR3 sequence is CASSPRQNNEKLFF. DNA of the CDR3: TGTGCCAGCTCCCCACGACAGAATAATGAAAAACTGTTTTTT.